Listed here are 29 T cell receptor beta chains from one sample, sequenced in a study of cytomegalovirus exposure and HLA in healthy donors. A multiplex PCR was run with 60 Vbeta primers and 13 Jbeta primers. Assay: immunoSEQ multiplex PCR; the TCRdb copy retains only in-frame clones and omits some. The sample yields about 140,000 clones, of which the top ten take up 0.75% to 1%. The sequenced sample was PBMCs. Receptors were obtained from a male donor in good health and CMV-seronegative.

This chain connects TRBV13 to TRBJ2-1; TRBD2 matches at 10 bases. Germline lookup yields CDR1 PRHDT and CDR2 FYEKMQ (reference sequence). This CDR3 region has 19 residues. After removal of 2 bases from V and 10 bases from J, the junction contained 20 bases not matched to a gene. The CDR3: CASSLFFGAGLAPRVEQFF. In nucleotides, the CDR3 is TGTGCCAGCAGCTTATTTTTCGGGGCGGGACTAGCGCCCAGAGTGGAGCAGTTCTTC.

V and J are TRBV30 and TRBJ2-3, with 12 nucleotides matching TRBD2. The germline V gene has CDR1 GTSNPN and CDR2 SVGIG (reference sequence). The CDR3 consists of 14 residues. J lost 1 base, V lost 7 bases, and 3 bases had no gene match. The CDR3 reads CALRLAGGTDTQYF. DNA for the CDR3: TGTGCCTTAAGACTAGCGGGAGGCACAGATACGCAGTATTTT.

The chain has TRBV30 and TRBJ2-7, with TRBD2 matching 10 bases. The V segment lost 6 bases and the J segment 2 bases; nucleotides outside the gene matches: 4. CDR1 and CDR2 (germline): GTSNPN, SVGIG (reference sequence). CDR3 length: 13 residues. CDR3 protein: CACHGLAAYEQYF. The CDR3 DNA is TGTGCCTGCCACGGACTAGCGGCCTACGAGCAGTACTTC.

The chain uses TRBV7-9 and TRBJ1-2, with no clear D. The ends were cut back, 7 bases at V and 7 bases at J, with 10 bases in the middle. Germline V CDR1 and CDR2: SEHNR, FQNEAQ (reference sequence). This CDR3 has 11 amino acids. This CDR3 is CASTLSPGYTF. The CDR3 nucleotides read TGTGCCAGCACCCTTAGCCCTGGCTACACCTTC. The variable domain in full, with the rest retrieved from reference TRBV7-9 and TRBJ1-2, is DTGVSQNPRHKITKRGQNVTFRCDPISEHNRLYWYRQTLGQGPEFLTYFQNEAQLEKSRLLSDRFSAERPKGSFSTLEIQRTEQGDSAMYLCASTLSPGYTFGSGTRLTVV.

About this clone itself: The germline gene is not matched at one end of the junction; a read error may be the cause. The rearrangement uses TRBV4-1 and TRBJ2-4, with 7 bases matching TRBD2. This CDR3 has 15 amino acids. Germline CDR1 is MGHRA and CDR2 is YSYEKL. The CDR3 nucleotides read TGCGCCAGCACCCAAAGTCCTGGACTAGGGGACATTCAGTACTTC. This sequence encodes CASTQSPGLGDIQYF.

CDR3 in DNA: TGTGCCAGCAGCTTGTCACTAGCGGGGCCGGCTACAGATACGCAGTATTTT. Translating gives CASSLSLAGPATDTQYF. The V call is TRBV5-4, the J call TRBJ2-3; 10 positions agree with TRBD2. The CDR3 totals 17 residues. Germline assignment: CDR1 SGHNT and CDR2 YYREEE (reference sequence). With V trimmed by 1 base and J by 3 bases, 8 bases remained unmatched.

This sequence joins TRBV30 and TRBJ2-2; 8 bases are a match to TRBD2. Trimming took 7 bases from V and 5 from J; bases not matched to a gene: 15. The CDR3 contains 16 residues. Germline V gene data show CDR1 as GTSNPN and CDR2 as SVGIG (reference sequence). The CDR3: CASPAGGPVGTGELFF. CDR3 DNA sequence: TGTGCCTCCCCCGCGGGAGGACCGGTGGGGACCGGGGAGCTGTTTTTT. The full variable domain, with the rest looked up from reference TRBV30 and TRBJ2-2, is SQTIHQWPATLVQPVGSPLSLECTVEGTSNPNLYWYRQAAGRGLQLLFYSVGIGQISSEVPQNLSASRPQDRQFILSSKKLLLSDSGFYLCASPAGGPVGTGELFFGEGSRLTVL.

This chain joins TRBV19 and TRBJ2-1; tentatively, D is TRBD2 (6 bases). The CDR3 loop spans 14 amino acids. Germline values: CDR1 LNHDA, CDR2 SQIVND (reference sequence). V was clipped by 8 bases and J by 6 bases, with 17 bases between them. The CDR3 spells CASEVGRGGNEQFF. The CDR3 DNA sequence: TGTGCCAGTGAGGTCGGTAGGGGAGGCAATGAGCAGTTCTTC.

As DNA, the CDR3 is TGTGCCTGGAGTGTATCGGGCGAGCAGTACTTC. Residues: CAWSVSGEQYF. V and J are TRBV30 and TRBJ2-7, with D unresolved. The ends were cut back, 0 bases at V and 6 bases at J, with 6 bases in the middle. This CDR3 is built from 11 residues. Germline V gene data show CDR1 as GTSNPN and CDR2 as SVGIG (reference sequence).

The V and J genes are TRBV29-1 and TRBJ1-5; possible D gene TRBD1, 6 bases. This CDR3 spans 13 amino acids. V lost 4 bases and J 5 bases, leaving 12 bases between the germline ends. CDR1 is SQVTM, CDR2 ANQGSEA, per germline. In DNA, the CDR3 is TGCAGCGTTGGACAGGTCGGTGATCAGCCCCAGCATTTT. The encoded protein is CSVGQVGDQPQHF. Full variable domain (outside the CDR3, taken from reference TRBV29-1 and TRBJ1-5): SAVISQKPSRDICQRGTSLTIQCQVDSQVTMMFWYRQQPGQSLTLIATANQGSEATYESGFVIDKFPISRPNLTFSTLTVSNMSPEDSSIYLCSVGQVGDQPQHFGDGTRLSIL.

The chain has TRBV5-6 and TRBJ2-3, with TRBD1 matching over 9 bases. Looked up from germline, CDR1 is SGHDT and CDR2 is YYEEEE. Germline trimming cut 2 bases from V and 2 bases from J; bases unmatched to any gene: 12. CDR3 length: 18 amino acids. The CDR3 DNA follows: TGTGCCAGCAGCTTCCGAGTTACGGACAGGGGCCTCACAGATACGCAGTATTTT. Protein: CASSFRVTDRGLTDTQYF.

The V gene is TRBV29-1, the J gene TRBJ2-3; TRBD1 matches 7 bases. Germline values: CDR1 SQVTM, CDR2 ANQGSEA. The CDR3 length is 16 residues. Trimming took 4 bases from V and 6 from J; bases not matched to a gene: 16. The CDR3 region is CSVVGTWDRFADTQYF. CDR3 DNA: TGCAGCGTTGTGGGGACCTGGGACAGATTCGCTGATACGCAGTATTTT.

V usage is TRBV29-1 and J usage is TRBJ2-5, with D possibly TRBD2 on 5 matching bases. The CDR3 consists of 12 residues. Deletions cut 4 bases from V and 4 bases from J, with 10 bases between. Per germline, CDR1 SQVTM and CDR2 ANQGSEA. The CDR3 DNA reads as TGCAGCGTTGGAGGGAGTGGAGAGACCCAGTACTTC. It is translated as CSVGGSGETQYF.

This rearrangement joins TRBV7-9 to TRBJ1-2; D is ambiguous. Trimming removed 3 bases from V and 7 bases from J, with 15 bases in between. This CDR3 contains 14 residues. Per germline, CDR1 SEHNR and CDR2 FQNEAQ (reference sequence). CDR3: CASSFPTTLFGYTF. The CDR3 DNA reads TGTGCCAGCAGCTTCCCGACGACTTTATTTGGCTACACCTTC.

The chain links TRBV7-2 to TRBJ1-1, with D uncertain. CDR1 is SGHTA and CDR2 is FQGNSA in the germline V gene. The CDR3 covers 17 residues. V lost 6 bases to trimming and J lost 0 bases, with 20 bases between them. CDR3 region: CASRLSRVQGMNTEAFF. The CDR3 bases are TGTGCCAGCAGGCTTAGCAGAGTACAAGGTATGAACACTGAAGCTTTCTTT. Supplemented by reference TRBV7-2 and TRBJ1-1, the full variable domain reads GAGVSQSPSNKVTEKGKDVELRCDPISGHTALYWYRQSLGQGLEFLIYFQGNSAPDKSGLPSDRFSAERTGGSVSTLTIQRTQQEDSAVYLCASRLSRVQGMNTEAFFGQGTRLTVV.

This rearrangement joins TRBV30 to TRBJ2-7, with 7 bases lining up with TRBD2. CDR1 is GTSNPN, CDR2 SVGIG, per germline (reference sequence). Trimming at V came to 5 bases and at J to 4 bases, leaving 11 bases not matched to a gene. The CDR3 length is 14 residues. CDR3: CAWSGGYLNYEQYF. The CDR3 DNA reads TGTGCCTGGTCGGGGGGATATTTAAATTACGAGCAGTACTTC.

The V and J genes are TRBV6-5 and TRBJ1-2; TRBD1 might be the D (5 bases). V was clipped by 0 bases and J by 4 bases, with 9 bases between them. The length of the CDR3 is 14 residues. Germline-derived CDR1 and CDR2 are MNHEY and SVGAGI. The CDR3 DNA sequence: TGTGCCAGCAGTTACTCTGACAGCCCCTATGGCTACACCTTC. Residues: CASSYSDSPYGYTF.

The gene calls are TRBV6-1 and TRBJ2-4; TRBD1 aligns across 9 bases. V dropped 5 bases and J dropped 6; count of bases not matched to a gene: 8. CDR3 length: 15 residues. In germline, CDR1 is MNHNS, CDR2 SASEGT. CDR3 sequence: CASSNVPGQGNIQYF. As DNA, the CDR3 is TGTGCCAGCAGTAACGTCCCGGGACAGGGAAACATTCAGTACTTC.

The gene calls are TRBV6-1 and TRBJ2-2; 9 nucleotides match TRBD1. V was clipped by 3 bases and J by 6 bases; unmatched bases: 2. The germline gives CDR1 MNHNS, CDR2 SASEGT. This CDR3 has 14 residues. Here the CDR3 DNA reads TGTGCCAGCAGTGAGCGACAGGGGGCCGGGGAGCTGTTTTTT. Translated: CASSERQGAGELFF.

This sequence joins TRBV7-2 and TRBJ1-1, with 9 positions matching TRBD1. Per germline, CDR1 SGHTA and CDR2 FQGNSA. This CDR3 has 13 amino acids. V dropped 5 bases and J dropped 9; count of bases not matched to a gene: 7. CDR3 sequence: CASSTDRGRQAFF. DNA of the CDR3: TGTGCCAGCAGCACAGACAGGGGGAGGCAAGCTTTCTTT.

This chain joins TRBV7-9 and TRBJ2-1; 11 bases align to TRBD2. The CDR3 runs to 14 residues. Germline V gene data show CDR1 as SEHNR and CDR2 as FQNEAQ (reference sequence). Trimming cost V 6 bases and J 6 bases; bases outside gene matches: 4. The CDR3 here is CASSYGLAGNEQFF. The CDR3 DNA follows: TGTGCCAGCAGTTACGGACTAGCGGGCAATGAGCAGTTCTTC. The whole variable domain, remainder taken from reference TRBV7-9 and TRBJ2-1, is DTGVSQNPRHKITKRGQNVTFRCDPISEHNRLYWYRQTLGQGPEFLTYFQNEAQLEKSRLLSDRFSAERPKGSFSTLEIQRTEQGDSAMYLCASSYGLAGNEQFFGPGTRLTVL.

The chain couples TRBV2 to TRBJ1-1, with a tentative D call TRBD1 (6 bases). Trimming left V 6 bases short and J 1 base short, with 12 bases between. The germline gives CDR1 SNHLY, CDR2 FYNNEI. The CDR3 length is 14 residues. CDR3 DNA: TGTGCCAGCAGGTTACAGGGTGCGAACACTGAAGCTTTCTTT. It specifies CASRLQGANTEAFF.

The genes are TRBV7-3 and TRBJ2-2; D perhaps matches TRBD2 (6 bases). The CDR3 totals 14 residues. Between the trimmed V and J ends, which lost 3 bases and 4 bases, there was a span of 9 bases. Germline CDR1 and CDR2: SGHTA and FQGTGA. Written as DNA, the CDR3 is TGTGCCAGCAGCTTGATCGGGGGCACCGGGGAGCTGTTTTTT. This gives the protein CASSLIGGTGELFF.

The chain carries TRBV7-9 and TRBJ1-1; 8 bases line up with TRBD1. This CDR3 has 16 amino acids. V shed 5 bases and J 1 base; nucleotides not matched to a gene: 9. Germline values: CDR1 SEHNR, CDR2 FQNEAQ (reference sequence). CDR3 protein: CASSTTRTGSNTEAFF. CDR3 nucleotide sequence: TGTGCCAGCAGCACGACCCGGACAGGGTCGAACACTGAAGCTTTCTTT.

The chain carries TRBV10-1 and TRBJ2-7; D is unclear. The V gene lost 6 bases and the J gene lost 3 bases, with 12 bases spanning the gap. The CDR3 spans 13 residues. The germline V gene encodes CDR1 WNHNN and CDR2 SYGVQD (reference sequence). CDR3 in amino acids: CASSAGTYYEQYF. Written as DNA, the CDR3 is TGCGCCAGCAGCGCCGGTACTTACTACGAGCAGTACTTC.

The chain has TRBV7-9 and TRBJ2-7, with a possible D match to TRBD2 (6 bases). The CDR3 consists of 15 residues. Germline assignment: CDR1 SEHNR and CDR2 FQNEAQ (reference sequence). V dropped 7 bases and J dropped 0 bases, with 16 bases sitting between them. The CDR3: CASTPGLASSYEQYF. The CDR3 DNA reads TGTGCCAGCACCCCGGGACTGGCGAGCTCCTACGAGCAGTACTTC.

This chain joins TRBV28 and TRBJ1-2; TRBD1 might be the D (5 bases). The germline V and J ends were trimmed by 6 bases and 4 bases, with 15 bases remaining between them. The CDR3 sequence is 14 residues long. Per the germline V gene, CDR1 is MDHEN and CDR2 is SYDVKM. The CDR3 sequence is CASSPRDRVYGYTF. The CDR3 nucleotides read TGTGCCAGCAGCCCACGAGACAGAGTCTATGGCTACACCTTC.

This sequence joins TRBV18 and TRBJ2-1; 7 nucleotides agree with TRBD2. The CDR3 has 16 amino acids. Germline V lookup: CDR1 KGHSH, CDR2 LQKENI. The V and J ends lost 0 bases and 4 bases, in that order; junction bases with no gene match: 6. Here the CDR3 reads CASSPPAGLGYNEQFF. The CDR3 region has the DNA TGTGCCAGCTCACCACCGGCCGGACTAGGATACAATGAGCAGTTCTTC.

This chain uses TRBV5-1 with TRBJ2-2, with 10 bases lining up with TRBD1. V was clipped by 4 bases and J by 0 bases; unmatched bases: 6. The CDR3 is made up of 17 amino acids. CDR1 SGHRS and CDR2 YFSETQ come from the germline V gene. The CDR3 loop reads CASSRGDRGPNTGELFF. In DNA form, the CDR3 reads TGCGCCAGCAGCCGCGGGGACAGGGGACCGAACACCGGGGAGCTGTTTTTT.